This T cell receptor (beta chain) originates from a study of regulatory T cells in long-lasting Graves disease. The CDR3 has 14 amino acids. In germline, CDR1 is SGHRS, CDR2 YFSETQ. V shed 4 bases and J 5 bases; nucleotides not matched to a gene: 7. Time point here: newly diagnosed GD, antithyroid drugs for less than 3 months. Generation of the TCR library employed RNA extracted from PBMCs. This clonotype was recorded at least ten times. The authors built TCR beta libraries using iRepertoire HTBI primers and Arm-PCR of CDR3 regions. In the source study's methods: Identified across the samples were over 50 TRBV segments and approximately 14 TRBJ segments. TCRdb re-called the multiplex PCR reads with MiXCR, one entry per CDR3 protein. These V and J calls rely on TCRdb rather than the paper's analysis. Of 400,000 to 500,000 distinct CDR3 sequences in the sample, 15% were seen once. The same specimen was also included in a second study, on T cells in Graves' hyperthyroidism and ophthalmopathy. Per that study: Reasons for excluding patients were uncontrolled infection, other autoimmune disease, pregnancy or lactation.

This clonotype originated in a young woman with Graves disease. The rearrangement joins TRBV5-1 to TRBJ2-3, with 7 bases aligning to TRBD2. This material consisted of peripheral blood mononuclear cells (PBMCs), taken at new diagnosis, from a patient treated with antithyroid drugs. The CDR3 sequence is CASSVVSGGDTQYF. The CDR3 coding sequence is TGCGCCAGCAGCGTTGTATCGGGGGGAGATACGCAGTATTTT. Filled out from reference TRBV5-1 and TRBJ2-3, the complete variable domain reads KAGVTQTPRYLIKTRGQQVTLSCSPISGHRSVSWYQQTPGQGLQFLFEYFSETQRNKGNFPGRFSGRQFSNSRSEMNVSTLELGDSALYLCASSVVSGGDTQYFGPGTRLTVL.